These 32 T cell receptor beta chains originate from one sample sequenced in a study of blood T cell repertoires in COVID-19. Sequenced by immunoSEQ multiplex PCR; TCRdb stores in-frame clones only, minus some. The sample holds around 220,000 clones, about 81% seen once. Sample: peripheral blood. These receptors were obtained from a woman older than 75 with COVID-19, enrolled during active disease.

The chain combines TRBV6-2 or TRBV6-3 with TRBJ2-3, with 11 bases matching TRBD2. V lost 0 bases to trimming and J lost 5 bases; unmatched junction nucleotides: 10. Germline CDR1 is MNHEY and CDR2 is SVGEGT. The CDR3 runs 18 residues. CDR3 residues: CASSYSSKLAGDQDTQYF. In DNA form, the CDR3 reads TGTGCCAGCAGTTACTCGTCCAAACTAGCGGGAGATCAAGATACGCAGTATTTT.

This clone was observed many times. The gene calls are TRBV7-9 and TRBJ1-6; 7 bases fit TRBD1. This CDR3 spans 13 amino acids. CDR1 and CDR2 from the germline V gene are SEHNR and FQNEAQ (reference sequence). V gave up 5 bases and J gave up 6 bases; unmatched junction bases: 1. CDR3 nucleotide sequence: TGTGCCAGCAGCCAGGGGGGTAATTCACCCCTCCACTTT. Translated: CASSQGGNSPLHF. The variable domain in full, completed from reference TRBV7-9 and TRBJ1-6, reads DTGVSQNPRHKITKRGQNVTFRCDPISEHNRLYWYRQTLGQGPEFLTYFQNEAQLEKSRLLSDRFSAERPKGSFSTLEIQRTEQGDSAMYLCASSQGGNSPLHFGNGTRLTVT.

V gene TRBV9 combines with J gene TRBJ1-2, with D possibly matching TRBD1 (6 bases). The V gene lost 3 bases and the J gene lost 4 bases, with 25 bases spanning the gap. Germline loops: CDR1 SGDLS, CDR2 YYNGEE. This CDR3 contains 18 residues. This CDR3 reads CASSDNTGRYKTFYGYTF. The CDR3 DNA reads as TGTGCCAGCAGCGACAATACAGGGAGATACAAAACATTCTATGGCTACACCTTC.

This rearrangement joins TRBV3-1 (or the pseudogene TRBV3-2) to TRBJ2-7, with D possibly TRBD1 on 5 matching bases. The germline V gene has CDR1 LGHDT and CDR2 YNNKEL (reference sequence). The CDR3 loop spans 12 amino acids. Trimming shortened V by 4 bases and J by 7 bases, and 11 bases separated the two germline ends. Here the CDR3 DNA reads TGTGCCAGCAGCCTTCTAGGGGATGAGCAGTACTTC. Amino acids: CASSLLGDEQYF.

This clone was seen a few times. The chain recombines TRBV30 with TRBJ2-7, with D maybe TRBD1 (6 bases). The CDR3 totals 14 residues. V gave up 3 bases and J gave up 2 bases, with 14 bases separating them. Germline V gives CDR1 GTSNPN, CDR2 SVGIG (reference sequence). DNA for the CDR3: TGTGCCTGGAGGCTGACAGGATCTACCTACGAGCAGTACTTC. Protein: CAWRLTGSTYEQYF. Combining the CDR3 with reference TRBV30 and TRBJ2-7 gives the whole variable domain SQTIHQWPATLVQPVGSPLSLECTVEGTSNPNLYWYRQAAGRGLQLLFYSVGIGQISSEVPQNLSASRPQDRQFILSSKKLLLSDSGFYLCAWRLTGSTYEQYFGPGTRLTVT.

The chain employs TRBV21-1 and TRBJ1-5; the tabulated D call, TRBD1, remains unverified against the DNA. TRBV21-1 is assigned pseudogene status. The CDR3 extends over 18 amino acids. CDR3 nucleotide sequence: TGTGCCAGCAGCAAGAGGGACAGGGACCGAAACTCCCCCAGGCCCCAGCATTTT. It translates to CASSKRDRDRNSPRPQHF.

This clone was detected a few times. The V gene is TRBV20-1, the J gene TRBJ2-5; D gene ambiguous. The CDR3 loop spans 10 amino acids. CDR1 DFQATT and CDR2 SNEGSKA come from the germline V gene (reference sequence). V was pared by 6 bases and J by 2 bases, with 4 bases between. CDR3 region: CSAVQETQYF. CDR3 in DNA: TGCAGTGCCGTACAAGAGACCCAGTACTTC.

The chain carries TRBV7-9 and TRBJ2-2; tentatively, D is TRBD2 (9 bases). Trimming left V 4 bases short and J 6 bases short, with 27 bases between. The germline V gene encodes CDR1 SEHNR and CDR2 FQNEAQ (reference sequence). The CDR3 consists of 19 residues. The CDR3 here is CASSYRQGLVAGAPGELFF. In nucleotides, the CDR3 is TGTGCCAGCAGCTACAGACAGGGGTTGGTAGCGGGAGCACCCGGGGAGCTGTTTTTT.

This clone has just one count. This sequence joins TRBV11-2 and TRBJ1-1; tentative D call: TRBD1 (6 bases). This CDR3 has 15 amino acids. Trimming removed 2 bases from V and 2 bases from J, with 12 bases in between. Germline assignment: CDR1 SGHAT and CDR2 FQNNGV. The CDR3 DNA reads TGTGCCAGCAGCTTATTGGGACACCAAAACACTGAAGCTTTCTTT. As protein: CASSLLGHQNTEAFF.

The table lists this clone with a few counts. The chain has TRBV15 and TRBJ1-4; D uncertain. The CDR3 is 14 residues long. Per the germline V gene, CDR1 is LNHNV and CDR2 is YYDKDF (reference sequence). Trimming stripped 0 bases from V and 6 bases from J, with 8 bases between. The CDR3 is CATSRDLADEKLFF. CDR3 coding DNA: TGTGCCACCAGCAGAGATCTGGCAGATGAAAAACTGTTTTTT.

This chain joins TRBV4-1 and TRBJ2-7; D ambiguous. Per germline, CDR1 MGHRA and CDR2 YSYEKL. CDR3 size: 15 residues. V dropped 1 base and J dropped 2 bases, with 12 bases sitting between them. The CDR3 loop reads CASSQVDQVTYEQYF. The CDR3 bases are TGCGCCAGCAGCCAAGTTGATCAGGTTACCTACGAGCAGTACTTC.

The chain uses TRBV11-3 and TRBJ2-3; TRBD2 aligns across 8 bases. Germline CDR1 SGHNT, CDR2 YENEEA. CDR3 length: 15 amino acids. The junction had 8 bases not matched to a gene; V was cut back by 5 bases and J by 4 bases. The CDR3 region has the DNA TGTGCCAGCAGCCGGGGGGGGCGGAAGGCAGATACGCAGTATTTT. It encodes CASSRGGRKADTQYF.

In the case of this clone: Different DNA sequences within this sample yield the same CDR3. The chain couples TRBV5-1 to TRBJ1-5; 7 bases agree with TRBD1. CDR1 is SGHRS, CDR2 YFSETQ, per germline. Trimming removed 4 bases from V and 5 bases from J; junction bases left unmatched: 3. This CDR3 has 13 amino acids. As DNA, the CDR3 is TGCGCCAGCAGCCGGGACAGAGATCAGCCCCAGCATTTT. Protein sequence: CASSRDRDQPQHF.

This clone was seen a few times. This chain uses TRBV10-3 with TRBJ2-7, with 16 bases fitting TRBD2. Germline CDR1 reads ENHRY; CDR2 reads SYGVKD. Trimming took 8 bases from V and 5 from J; bases not matched to a gene: 12. CDR3 size: 17 residues. The CDR3 protein is CAIPGTSGRGWWNEQYF. CDR3 sequence (DNA): TGTGCCATCCCAGGGACTAGCGGGAGGGGGTGGTGGAACGAGCAGTACTTC.

This rearrangement joins TRBV21-1 to TRBJ1-5; no DNA check was done on the table's D call, TRBD1. TRBV21-1 is tagged as a pseudogene. The CDR3 covers 14 residues. Here the CDR3 DNA reads TGTGCCAGCAGCAAAACGGCAGGGAATCAGCCCCAGCATTTT. This encodes CASSKTAGNQPQHF.

The J gene is TRBJ2-1, the V gene TRBV4-2, with 9 bases lining up with TRBD2. The ends lost 4 bases at V and 5 bases at J; junction bases unmatched: 9. Germline V gene sequence: CDR1 LGHNA, CDR2 YNFKEQ. The CDR3 is 16 residues long. The CDR3 region has the DNA TGTGCCAGCAGCCTCTATGCCAGACTAGCGGACAATGAGCAGTTCTTC. Protein product: CASSLYARLADNEQFF.

The chain uses TRBV7-9 and TRBJ2-2; 10 positions agree with TRBD2. The junction had 8 bases not matched to a gene; V was cut back by 4 bases and J by 3 bases. The CDR3 is 17 residues long. Per the germline V gene, CDR1 is SEHNR and CDR2 is FQNEAQ (reference sequence). The CDR3 DNA reads TGTGCCAGCAGCTCAGGGGGACTAGCGTTAGACACCGGGGAGCTGTTTTTT. This sequence encodes CASSSGGLALDTGELFF.

This chain's CDR3 is CASSPQGTVNNEKLFF. The CDR3 coding sequence is TGTGCCAGCAGCCCACAGGGGACGGTAAATAATGAAAAACTGTTTTTT. V is TRBV9 and J is TRBJ1-4, with 7 bases fitting TRBD1. Germline values: CDR1 SGDLS, CDR2 YYNGEE. The CDR3 contains 16 residues. The junction had 10 bases not matched to a gene; V was cut back by 4 bases and J by 4 bases. Filled out from reference TRBV9 and TRBJ1-4, the complete variable domain reads DSGVTQTPKHLITATGQRVTLRCSPRSGDLSVYWYQQSLDQGLQFLIQYYNGEERAKGNILERFSAQQFPDLHSELNLSSLELGDSALYFCASSPQGTVNNEKLFFGSGTQLSVL.

This clone was counted a few times. V and J are TRBV9 and TRBJ2-2; D may be TRBD1 (6 bases). With 6 bases removed from V and 0 bases from J, the gap between germline ends came to 9 bases. The CDR3 covers 14 residues. Germline CDR1 SGDLS, CDR2 YYNGEE. CDR3 bases: TGTGCCAGCACAGGGGCGACGAACACCGGGGAGCTGTTTTTT. It encodes CASTGATNTGELFF.

CDR3 in amino acids: CASSLLRGPQTHGYTF. CDR3 coding DNA: TGTGCCAGCAGCTTATTGCGGGGCCCCCAAACCCATGGCTACACCTTC. The chain recombines TRBV7-6 with TRBJ1-2; D perhaps matches TRBD1 (5 bases). Trimming left V 2 bases short and J 6 bases short, with 19 bases between. The CDR3 is made up of 16 amino acids. From germline, CDR1 is SGHVS and CDR2 FNYEAQ.

The J gene is TRBJ2-3, the V gene TRBV11-2, with D possibly TRBD1 on 6 matching bases. CDR1 and CDR2 from the germline V gene are SGHAT and FQNNGV. This CDR3 has 14 residues. Trimming shortened V by 1 base and J by 3 bases, and 8 bases separated the two germline ends. In DNA form, the CDR3 reads TGTGCCAGCAGCTTAGCCAGGGGAACAGATACGCAGTATTTT. Protein sequence: CASSLARGTDTQYF.

This chain's CDR3 is CAFKDRGSYNEQFF. The CDR3 DNA is TGTGCCTTTAAGGACAGGGGGTCCTACAATGAGCAGTTCTTC. The rearrangement links TRBV2 to TRBJ2-1; 10 positions agree with TRBD1. The CDR3 length is 14 residues. Trimming at V came to 11 bases and at J to 1 base, leaving 5 bases not matched to a gene. Germline-derived CDR1 and CDR2 are SNHLY and FYNNEI.

The J gene is TRBJ2-5, the V gene TRBV4-2; 10 bases match TRBD2. Trimming at V came to 4 bases and at J to 5 bases, leaving 7 bases not matched to a gene. Looked up from germline, CDR1 is LGHNA and CDR2 is YNFKEQ. The CDR3 extends over 15 amino acids. This CDR3 is CASSLERGGPETQYF. As DNA, the CDR3 is TGTGCCAGCAGCCTAGAGCGGGGGGGCCCGGAGACCCAGTACTTC.

This clone was seen only a few times. The CDR3 DNA is TGTGCCAGCAGCTACGTTCTTATGAGGGAGCGCACCGGGGAGCTGTTTTTT. It encodes CASSYVLMRERTGELFF. This chain uses TRBV28 with TRBJ2-2; tentatively, D is TRBD2 (5 bases). V was pared by 6 bases and J by 4 bases, with 21 bases between. The CDR3 consists of 17 residues. Per germline, CDR1 MDHEN and CDR2 SYDVKM.

The rearrangement joins TRBV4-1 to TRBJ2-3; TRBD2 matches 7 bases. Germline loops: CDR1 MGHRA, CDR2 YSYEKL. The CDR3 sequence is 16 residues long. Unmatched junction bases numbered 9, after V lost 4 bases and J lost 2 bases. Here the CDR3 reads CASSRETSSYTDTQYF. CDR3 coding DNA: TGCGCCAGCAGCCGGGAGACTAGCAGTTACACAGATACGCAGTATTTT.

The rearrangement uses TRBV29-1 and TRBJ1-2; a weak D match, TRBD1 (6 bases). Germline CDR1 reads SQVTM; CDR2 reads ANQGSEA. The CDR3 is made up of 9 amino acids. Trimming removed 7 bases at V and 8 bases at J, with 8 bases between. The CDR3 reads CSEGEGYTF. Written as DNA, the CDR3 is TGCAGCGAGGGGGAGGGCTACACCTTC.

The chain recombines TRBV20-1 with TRBJ2-4; 7 bases map to TRBD1. CDR1 is DFQATT and CDR2 is SNEGSKA in the germline V gene (reference sequence). J gave up 8 bases and V 5 bases, and 3 bases lay outside the gene matches. This CDR3 has 11 residues. Here the CDR3 DNA reads TGCAGTGCTCCCCAGGGGGACATTCAGTACTTC. Protein product: CSAPQGDIQYF.

About this clone itself: At one end the junction does not follow the germline gene, possibly because of a read error. The CDR3 region is CVSSLGAGGNEKLFF. The DNA for the CDR3 is TGTGTCAGCAGCTTAGGGGCCGGAGGGAATGAAAAACTGTTTTTT. The genes are TRBV7-9 and TRBJ1-4, with a possible D match to TRBD1 (5 bases). Germline CDR1 is SEHNR and CDR2 is FQNEAQ (reference sequence). This CDR3 has 15 residues.

V is TRBV5-6 and J is TRBJ2-1; D perhaps matches TRBD1 (5 bases). V was cut by 4 bases and J by 0 bases, with 11 bases left in between. The CDR3 length is 15 residues. Looked up from germline, CDR1 is SGHDT and CDR2 is YYEEEE. The CDR3: CASSPSRGSYNEQFF. The CDR3 DNA sequence: TGTGCCAGCAGCCCCTCTAGGGGCTCCTACAATGAGCAGTTCTTC.

The J gene is TRBJ1-5, the V gene TRBV9; D is uncertain. V gave up 0 bases and J gave up 3 bases, with 7 bases separating them. This CDR3 has 14 amino acids. Germline-derived CDR1 and CDR2 are SGDLS and YYNGEE. Written as DNA, the CDR3 is TGTGCCAGCAGCGTAGGAGGGAACAATCAGCCCCAGCATTTT. Its protein product is CASSVGGNNQPQHF.

This chain links TRBV9 with TRBJ2-2; a weak D match, TRBD1 (5 bases). V lost 7 bases, J lost 0 bases, and 7 bases lay in between. Looked up from germline, CDR1 is SGDLS and CDR2 is YYNGEE. CDR3 length: 13 amino acids. The chain's CDR3 is CASGAPNTGELFF. CDR3 DNA sequence: TGTGCCAGCGGGGCCCCGAACACCGGGGAGCTGTTTTTT.

The chain employs TRBV7-2 and TRBJ1-5; tentative D call: TRBD1 (6 bases). The CDR3 totals 15 residues. Trimming took off 0 bases at V and 7 bases at J, with 13 bases between the two ends. In germline, CDR1 is SGHTA, CDR2 FQGNSA. The CDR3 bases are TGTGCCAGCAGCTTAGCGGAAGGGGGGGGACAGCCCCAGCATTTT. Residues: CASSLAEGGGQPQHF. Supplemented by reference TRBV7-2 and TRBJ1-5, the full variable domain reads GAGVSQSPSNKVTEKGKDVELRCDPISGHTALYWYRQSLGQGLEFLIYFQGNSAPDKSGLPSDRFSAERTGGSVSTLTIQRTQQEDSAVYLCASSLAEGGGQPQHFGDGTRLSIL.